What follows is one TCR beta chain and its context. Other DNA sequences in this sample translate to the same CDR3. Sequenced by immunoSEQ multiplex PCR; TCRdb stores in-frame clones only, minus some. Of approximately 170,000 clones listed, about 90% are singletons. This sample is drawn from a study of control samples from healthy donors and cancer patients. The CDR3 loop spans 12 amino acids. V gave up 6 bases and J gave up 3 bases, with 9 bases separating them. The source is a woman in her 30s in good health. The specimen sequenced was blood. This chain links TRBV12-3 or TRBV12-4 with TRBJ2-7; TRBD1 might be the D (5 bases). The CDR3 sequence: CASSPQGYEQYF. CDR3 in DNA: TGTGCCAGCAGCCCTCAGGGCTACGAGCAGTACTTC.